This TCR beta chain was observed in a study of blood T cell repertoires in COVID-19. Overall study context: Material from acute and convalescent COVID-19 was sourced from the United States, Italy and Spain.

The ends lost 6 bases at V and 4 bases at J; junction bases unmatched: 6. The CDR3 sequence is 15 residues long. Germline values: CDR1 MNHEY, CDR2 SMNVEV (reference sequence). In the authors' methods: Reference gene primer amplification gave estimated nucleated cell counts. The protocol was immunoSEQ multiplex PCR, while the TCRdb copy is restricted to in-frame clones and leaves out a portion. V, J and clone size are taken as reported in that table, and D and trimming were inferred from the DNA itself. The sample yields approximately 530,000 clones, 85% to 90% seen once. Seattle's enrolled individuals joined amid active infection and were then monitored longitudinally.

This rearrangement joins TRBV27 to TRBJ2-3; 11 bases fit TRBD2. The origin of this receptor is a woman aged 45-65 years with COVID-19, enrolled during active disease. The specimen sequenced was peripheral blood. The CDR3 DNA sequence: TGTGCCAGCAGCCAGGGGACTAGCGGATCAGATACGCAGTATTTT. It translates to CASSQGTSGSDTQYF.